The source of this T cell receptor (beta chain) is a study of post-analysis software for immune sequencing data. The overall study: The disease courses covered relapsing-remitting, secondary progressive and progressive-relapsing multiple sclerosis. Overall study results and limits: When compared against controls, multiple sclerosis patients showed significantly lower normalized Chao1 diversity. Included in a set of roughly five TRBV segments more frequent in patients than controls were TRBV5-6, TRBV5-1 and TRBV20-1. Samples prepared in the same batch strongly co-clustered by F measure.

This clonotype was seen only once. What it binds is not known. This CDR3 has 15 residues. The V end lost 4 bases, the J end lost 2 bases, and 12 bases lay between the germline ends. CDR1 and CDR2 (germline): MDHEN, SYDVKM. Incorporated into the TCR beta cDNA libraries were unique molecular identifiers, which served to reduce PCR and sequencing biases. Around 500,000 cDNA molecules came from about 1 to 10 million T cells. Each CDR3 protein gets one entry after TCRdb re-called the PCR reads with MiXCR. The sample gives around 400,000 distinct CDR3 sequences, around 33% of which show up once; around an eighth is in the top ten.

The sequence was obtained from a girl aged 5 to 17 with multiple sclerosis. The chain uses TRBV28 and TRBJ2-1, with D perhaps given as TRBD1 or TRBD2 (5 bases each). The sequenced sample was blood. CDR3 sequence reads: CASSSPGDPYNEQFF. CDR3 sequence (DNA): TGTGCCAGCAGTTCCCCCGGGGACCCCTACAATGAGCAGTTCTTC.